These T cell receptor beta chains were read from a single sample in a study of cytomegalovirus exposure and HLA in healthy donors. TCRdb's table, derived via immunoSEQ multiplex PCR, lists solely in-frame clones and lacks some. The data show about 140,000 clones, about 66% seen once. Material: PBMCs. The receptors here all came from a male donor in good health and CMV-seronegative. The CDR3 runs from the conserved cysteine through the conserved F or W. A D gene is named only where the DNA matches it firmly. Part of the rows lack a size; the others show once, few, many or a class for expanded clones.

clone size	CDR3 length	D gene	V gene	J gene	CDR3 protein	CDR3 DNA
.	21	.	TRBV2	TRBJ2-3	CASRGNPPYKHRYGSTDTQYF	TGTGCCAGTCGGGGGAATCCTCCGTACAAGCACAGATACGGAAGCACAGATACGCAGTATTTT
few	15	.	TRBV7-9	TRBJ2-7	CASSLGLALSYEQYF	TGTGCCAGCAGCTTAGGTCTAGCGCTCTCCTACGAGCAGTACTTC
.	15	TRBD2	TRBV9	TRBJ2-3	CASSPRLAQGYTQYF	TGTGCCAGCAGCCCCCGACTAGCGCAGGGTTATACGCAGTATTTT
.	14	.	TRBV11-2	TRBJ2-7	CASSWGEASYEQYF	TGTGCCAGCAGCTGGGGGGAGGCCTCCTACGAGCAGTACTTC
.	11	.	TRBV29-1	TRBJ1-1	CSVSPVAEAFF	TGCAGCGTTAGTCCCGTAGCTGAAGCTTTCTTT
.	16	TRBD2	TRBV27	TRBJ2-1	CASRMLGTRGGREQFF	TGTGCCAGCAGGATGCTCGGTACGCGGGGGGGTCGTGAGCAGTTCTTC
.	15	TRBD2	TRBV10-3	TRBJ2-5	CAIGNGLAGKETQYF	TGTGCCATCGGCAACGGACTAGCGGGGAAAGAGACCCAGTACTTC
.	14	TRBD1	TRBV6-1	TRBJ2-7	CASSQTGPIYEQYF	TGTGCCAGCAGTCAGACAGGGCCTATCTACGAGCAGTACTTC
few	17	.	TRBV27	TRBJ1-2	CASSSSLATGRVSGYTF	TGTGCCAGCAGTTCCTCTTTGGCGACAGGCAGAGTGTCTGGCTACACCTTC
.	15	.	TRBV19	TRBJ1-2	CASSSSGTLSYGYTF	TGTGCCAGTAGTTCCTCCGGGACTCTCAGCTATGGCTACACCTTC
few	13	.	TRBV7-8	TRBJ1-1	CASSSLGYTEAFF	TGTGCCAGCAGCTCCCTAGGATACACTGAAGCTTTCTTT
.	13	.	TRBV28	TRBJ1-4	CASIQGGDEKLFF	TGTGCCAGTATACAGGGAGGGGATGAAAAACTGTTTTTT
few	14	.	TRBV7-2	TRBJ1-2	CASSLAGGNYGYTF	TGTGCCAGCAGCTTAGCGGGAGGGAACTATGGCTACACCTTC
.	14	.	TRBV19	TRBJ2-4	CATRGSPPKNIQYF	TGTGCCACCCGAGGCAGTCCCCCCAAAAACATTCAGTACTTC
.	16	TRBD2	TRBV7-3	TRBJ2-1	CASSNPTTSGGNEQFF	TGTGCCAGCAGCAATCCAACGACTAGCGGGGGCAATGAGCAGTTCTTC
.	14	TRBD1	TRBV28	TRBJ2-7	CASSPTGEGYEQYF	TGTGCCAGCAGTCCCACAGGGGAAGGCTACGAGCAGTACTTC
.	13	TRBD1	TRBV5-1	TRBJ2-1	CASSIDRGHEQFF	TGCGCCAGCAGCATAGACAGGGGGCATGAGCAGTTCTTC
.	15	TRBD1	TRBV10-1	TRBJ1-1	CASSNPGQANTEAFF	TGCGCCAGCAGTAACCCTGGACAGGCGAACACTGAAGCTTTCTTT
few	14	TRBD2	TRBV5-1	TRBJ2-7	CASSLDGGDYEQYF	TGCGCCAGCAGCTTGGATGGGGGGGACTACGAGCAGTACTTC
.	17	.	TRBV15	TRBJ1-4	CATSRENFRWTNEKLFF	TGTGCCACCAGTAGGGAGAACTTCAGGTGGACTAATGAAAAACTGTTTTTT
.	16	TRBD1	TRBV5-5	TRBJ1-6	CASSLEVDRGRLPLHF	TGTGCCAGCAGCTTGGAGGTGGACAGGGGGCGTTTACCCCTCCACTTT
few	14	.	TRBV2	TRBJ1-2	CASSVVAGDYGYTF	TGTGCCAGCAGTGTAGTGGCCGGGGACTATGGCTACACCTTC
.	14	TRBD2	TRBV7-9	TRBJ2-2	CASRTSSDTGELFF	TGTGCCAGCAGGACTAGCTCGGACACCGGGGAGCTGTTTTTT
.	15	TRBD1	TRBV11-2	TRBJ2-5	CASSSPRGRSGTQYF	TGTGCCAGCAGCTCCCCAAGGGGGCGAAGCGGGACCCAGTACTTC
.	16	TRBD1	TRBV5-6	TRBJ2-2	CASSSWTGGMVGELFF	TGTGCCAGCAGCTCCTGGACAGGGGGCATGGTCGGGGAGCTGTTTTTT
.	12	.	TRBV6-1	TRBJ1-2	CATNQGFLGYTF	TGTGCCACCAACCAGGGGTTCCTTGGCTACACCTTC
.	12	.	TRBV5-8	TRBJ1-4	CASSLNSGKLFF	TGTGCCAGCAGCCTAAACAGTGGAAAACTGTTTTTT
.	14	TRBD1	TRBV18	TRBJ1-5	CASSLGQNPQPQHF	TGTGCCAGCTCACTGGGACAGAATCCTCAGCCCCAGCATTTT
.	12	.	TRBV18	TRBJ1-6	CASSPSNSPLHF	TGTGCCAGCTCACCTTCAAATTCACCCCTCCACTTT
.	19	.	TRBV4-1	TRBJ1-6	CASSQDLPRGGWWSSPLHF	TGCGCCAGCAGCCAAGACTTACCTCGGGGGGGATGGTGGAGCTCACCCCTCCACTTT
.	17	TRBD2	TRBV13	TRBJ2-1	CASSWGWGGNSYNEQFF	TGTGCCAGCAGCTGGGGGTGGGGGGGAAACTCCTACAATGAGCAGTTCTTC
few	16	TRBD1	TRBV13	TRBJ2-1	CASSLLGQGTYNEQFF	TGTGCCAGCAGCTTATTGGGACAGGGGACCTACAATGAGCAGTTCTTC
.	16	TRBD1	TRBV4-3	TRBJ1-6	CASSHLGTGRNSPLHF	TGCGCCAGCAGCCACCTGGGGACAGGCCGTAATTCACCCCTCCACTTT
.	14	.	TRBV30	TRBJ2-2	CAWSPRGRTGELFF	TGTGCCTGGAGTCCCCGGGGTAGGACCGGGGAGCTGTTTTTT
.	16	.	TRBV27	TRBJ1-1	CASSLSRYGEGTEAFF	TGTGCCAGCAGTTTATCCCGCTACGGGGAGGGGACTGAAGCTTTCTTT
.	16	TRBD1	TRBV7-9	TRBJ2-2	CASSKRTGPNTGELFF	TGTGCCAGCAGCAAGCGGACAGGCCCCAACACCGGGGAGCTGTTTTTT
.	16	TRBD2	TRBV4-3	TRBJ2-3	CASSQVLAGVGDTQYF	TGCGCCAGCAGCCAAGTTCTAGCGGGGGTGGGGGATACGCAGTATTTT
.	15	TRBD1	TRBV4-1	TRBJ1-1	CASSQEDRIGVEAFF	TGCGCCAGCAGCCAGGAGGACAGGATCGGTGTTGAAGCTTTCTTT
few	15	TRBD1	TRBV7-9	TRBJ2-2	CASAPRGGDTGELFF	TGTGCCAGCGCTCCAAGAGGGGGCGACACCGGGGAGCTGTTTTTT
.	14	TRBD1	TRBV30	TRBJ2-7	CAWSTGQGSYEQYF	TGTGCCTGGAGTACGGGACAGGGTTCCTACGAGCAGTACTTC
.	15	.	TRBV7-9	TRBJ2-1	CASSPINPRGNEQFF	TGTGCCAGCAGCCCCATCAACCCCAGGGGCAATGAGCAGTTCTTC
once	14	.	TRBV5-1	TRBJ2-7	CASSQGPLSYEQYF	TGCGCCAGCAGCCAGGGGCCCCTCTCCTACGAGCAGTACTTC
few	17	TRBD1	TRBV2	TRBJ1-1	CASSFQILTGGGTEAFF	TGTGCCAGCAGTTTCCAGATACTTACAGGGGGCGGCACTGAAGCTTTCTTT
.	15	TRBD2	TRBV7-2	TRBJ2-7	CASSLSSGEGYEQYF	TGTGCCAGCAGCCTATCTAGCGGGGAAGGGTACGAGCAGTACTTC
.	15	.	TRBV5-1	TRBJ2-7	CASSLERVSGYEQYF	TGCGCCAGCAGCTTGGAACGGGTCAGCGGCTACGAGCAGTACTTC
.	14	TRBD2	TRBV4-2	TRBJ2-1	CASSQYSGGNEQFF	TGTGCCAGCAGCCAGTATAGCGGGGGCAATGAGCAGTTCTTC
.	11	.	TRBV20-1	TRBJ1-4	CSARVEEKLFF	TGCAGTGCTAGAGTCGAGGAAAAACTGTTTTTT
.	18	TRBD2	TRBV14	TRBJ2-3	CASSQDRGLAGGMDTQYF	TGTGCCAGCAGCCAAGATCGTGGTCTAGCGGGGGGTATGGATACGCAGTATTTT